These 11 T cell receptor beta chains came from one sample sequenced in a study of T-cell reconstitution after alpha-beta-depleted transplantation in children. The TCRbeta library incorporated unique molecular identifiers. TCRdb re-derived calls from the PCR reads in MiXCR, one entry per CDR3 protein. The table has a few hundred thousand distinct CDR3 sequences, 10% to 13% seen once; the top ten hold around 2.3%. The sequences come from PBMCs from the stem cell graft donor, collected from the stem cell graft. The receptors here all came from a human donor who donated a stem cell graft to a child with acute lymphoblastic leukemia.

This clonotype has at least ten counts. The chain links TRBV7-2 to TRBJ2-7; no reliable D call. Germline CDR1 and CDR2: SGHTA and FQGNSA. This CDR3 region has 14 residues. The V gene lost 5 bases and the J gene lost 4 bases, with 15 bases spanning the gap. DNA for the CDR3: TGTGCCAGCAGCCCGACTTTTCCCGGATACGAGCAGTACTTC. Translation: CASSPTFPGYEQYF. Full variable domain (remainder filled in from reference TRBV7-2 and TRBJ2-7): GAGVSQSPSNKVTEKGKDVELRCDPISGHTALYWYRQSLGQGLEFLIYFQGNSAPDKSGLPSDRFSAERTGGSVSTLTIQRTQQEDSAVYLCASSPTFPGYEQYFGPGTRLTVT.

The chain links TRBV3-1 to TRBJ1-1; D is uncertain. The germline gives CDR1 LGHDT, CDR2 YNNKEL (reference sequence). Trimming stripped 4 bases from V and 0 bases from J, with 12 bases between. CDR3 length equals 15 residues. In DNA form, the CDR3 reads TGTGCCAGCAGCCCTCGGGAGGGAATGAACACTGAAGCTTTCTTT. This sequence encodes CASSPREGMNTEAFF.

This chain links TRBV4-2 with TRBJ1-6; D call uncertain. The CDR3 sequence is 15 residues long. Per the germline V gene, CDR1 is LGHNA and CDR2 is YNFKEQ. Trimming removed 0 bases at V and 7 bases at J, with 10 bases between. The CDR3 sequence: CASSQDIQRNSPLHF. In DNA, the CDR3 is TGTGCCAGCAGCCAAGATATCCAGAGAAATTCACCCCTCCACTTT.

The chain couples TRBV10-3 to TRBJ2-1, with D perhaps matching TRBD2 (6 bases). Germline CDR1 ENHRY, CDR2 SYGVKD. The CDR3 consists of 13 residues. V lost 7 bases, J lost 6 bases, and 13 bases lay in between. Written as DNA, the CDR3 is TGTGCCATCAAGGACGGTAGCGGCAATGAGCAGTTCTTC. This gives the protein CAIKDGSGNEQFF.

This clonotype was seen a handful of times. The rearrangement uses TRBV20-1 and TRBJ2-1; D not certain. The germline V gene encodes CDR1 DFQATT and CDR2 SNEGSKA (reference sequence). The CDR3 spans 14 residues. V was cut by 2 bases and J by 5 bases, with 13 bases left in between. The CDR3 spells CSARLGINNNEQFF. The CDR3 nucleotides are TGCAGTGCTAGACTAGGGATTAACAACAATGAGCAGTTCTTC.

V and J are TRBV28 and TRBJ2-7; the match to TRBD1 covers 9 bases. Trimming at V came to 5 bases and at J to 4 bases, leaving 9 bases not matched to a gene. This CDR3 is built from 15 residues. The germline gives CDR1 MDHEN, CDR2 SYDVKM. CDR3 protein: CASSPRPGQGYEQYF. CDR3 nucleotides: TGTGCCAGCAGTCCGCGTCCGGGACAGGGATACGAGCAGTACTTC.

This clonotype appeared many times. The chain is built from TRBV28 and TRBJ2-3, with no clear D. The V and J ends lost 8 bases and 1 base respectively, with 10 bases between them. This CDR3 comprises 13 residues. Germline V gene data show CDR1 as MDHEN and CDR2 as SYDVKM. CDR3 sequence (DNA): TGTGCCAGCTCAGGTGGCGGCACAGATACGCAGTATTTT. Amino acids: CASSGGGTDTQYF.

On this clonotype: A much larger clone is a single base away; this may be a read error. The CDR3 bases are TGCGCCAGCAGCCGCTACCTGGTCGAATCCGCGGGTAATGAGCAGTTCTTC. This codes for CASSRYLVESAGNEQFF. The chain is built from TRBV5-1 and TRBJ2-1; possibly TRBD2 for D (5 bases). The CDR3 runs to 17 residues. The V gene lost 4 bases and the J gene lost 7 bases, with 24 bases spanning the gap. Germline V CDR1 and CDR2: SGHRS, YFSETQ.

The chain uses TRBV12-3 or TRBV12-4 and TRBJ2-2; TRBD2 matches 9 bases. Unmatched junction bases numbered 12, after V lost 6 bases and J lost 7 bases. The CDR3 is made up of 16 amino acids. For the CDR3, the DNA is TGTGCCAGCAGACCCTTGGCGGGAGGGTTTATCGGGGAGCTGTTTTTT. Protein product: CASRPLAGGFIGELFF.

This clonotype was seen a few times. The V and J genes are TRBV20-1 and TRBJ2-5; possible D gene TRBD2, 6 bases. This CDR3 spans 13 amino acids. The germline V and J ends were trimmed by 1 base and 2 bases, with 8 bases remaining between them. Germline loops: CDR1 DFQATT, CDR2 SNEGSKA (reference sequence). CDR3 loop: CSARVSGQETQYF. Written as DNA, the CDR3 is TGCAGTGCTAGAGTTAGCGGACAAGAGACCCAGTACTTC.

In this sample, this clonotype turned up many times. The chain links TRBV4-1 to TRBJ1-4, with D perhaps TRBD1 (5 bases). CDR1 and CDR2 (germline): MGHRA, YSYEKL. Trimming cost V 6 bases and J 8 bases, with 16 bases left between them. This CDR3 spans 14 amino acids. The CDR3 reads CASRSTTALEKLFF. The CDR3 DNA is TGCGCCAGCAGGTCTACGACAGCTCTCGAAAAACTGTTTTTT.